A selection of T cell receptor beta chains follows, all from one sample in a study of cytomegalovirus exposure and HLA in healthy donors. Some clones are missing from TCRdb's copy, which holds only in-frame ones; the method was immunoSEQ multiplex PCR. The sample lists some 180,000 clones; around 80% were seen once. Material for sequencing was PBMCs. These receptor sequences come from a woman in her twenties or thirties in good health and CMV-seronegative. CDR3s include the opening cysteine and the closing phenylalanine or tryptophan. A D gene is named only where the DNA matches it firmly. A clone size is listed for some rows: how often the clone was seen (once, few, many), or a class if it is expanded.

cdr3_aa: CATSRDKREEGYTF
cdr3_nt: TGTGCCACCAGCAGAGATAAACGCGAAGAGGGCTACACCTTC
d_call: -
clone_size: -
v_call: TRBV15
j_call: TRBJ1-2

cdr3_aa: CASSLVQNYEQYF
cdr3_nt: TGCGCCAGCAGCTTGGTCCAAAACTACGAGCAGTACTTC
d_call: -
clone_size: -
v_call: TRBV5-1
j_call: TRBJ2-7

cdr3_aa: CASTYGEMNTEAFF
cdr3_nt: TGTGCCAGTACCTACGGGGAGATGAACACTGAAGCTTTCTTT
d_call: -
clone_size: -
v_call: TRBV19
j_call: TRBJ1-1

cdr3_aa: CAWSVRVGQGTGKLFF
cdr3_nt: TGTGCCTGGAGTGTAAGGGTCGGACAGGGTACCGGAAAACTGTTTTTT
d_call: TRBD1
clone_size: -
v_call: TRBV30
j_call: TRBJ1-4

cdr3_aa: CASSRVGSSSYNEQFF
cdr3_nt: TGTGCCAGCAGCCGGGTTGGCTCGAGCTCCTACAATGAGCAGTTCTTC
d_call: -
clone_size: few
v_call: TRBV27
j_call: TRBJ2-1

cdr3_aa: CASSEGAAYGYTF
cdr3_nt: TGTGCCAGCAGTGAAGGAGCCGCCTATGGCTACACCTTC
d_call: -
clone_size: -
v_call: TRBV2
j_call: TRBJ1-2

cdr3_aa: CASSETSGGNEQFF
cdr3_nt: TGTGCCAGCAGTGAGACTAGCGGGGGCAATGAGCAGTTCTTC
d_call: TRBD2
clone_size: -
v_call: TRBV6-4
j_call: TRBJ2-1

cdr3_aa: CSVETGHEQYF
cdr3_nt: TGCAGCGTAGAGACAGGTCACGAGCAGTACTTC
d_call: -
clone_size: few
v_call: TRBV29-1
j_call: TRBJ2-7

cdr3_aa: CASSSHRGAKETQYF
cdr3_nt: TGTGCCAGTAGTTCTCATCGTGGGGCGAAAGAGACCCAGTACTTC
d_call: -
clone_size: -
v_call: TRBV19
j_call: TRBJ2-5

cdr3_aa: CASRQRSTGSRTDTQYF
cdr3_nt: TGCGCCAGCAGACAACGCTCGACAGGGTCAAGGACAGATACGCAGTATTTT
d_call: TRBD1
clone_size: -
v_call: TRBV5-1
j_call: TRBJ2-3

cdr3_aa: CASSYPGPPYGYTF
cdr3_nt: TGTGCCAGCAGTTACCCAGGGCCCCCCTATGGCTACACCTTC
d_call: -
clone_size: -
v_call: TRBV6-5
j_call: TRBJ1-2

cdr3_aa: CASSQVSGAGYTF
cdr3_nt: TGTGCCAGCAGCCAAGTGTCAGGGGCTGGCTACACCTTC
d_call: -
clone_size: -
v_call: TRBV14
j_call: TRBJ1-2

cdr3_aa: CASTFGTVTTYEQYF
cdr3_nt: TGTGCCAGCACTTTCGGGACAGTAACTACCTACGAGCAGTACTTC
d_call: TRBD1
clone_size: -
v_call: TRBV2
j_call: TRBJ2-7

cdr3_aa: CASSLTRSGGEQFF
cdr3_nt: TGTGCCAGCAGCTTAACCCGCAGCGGCGGTGAGCAGTTCTTC
d_call: -
clone_size: -
v_call: TRBV7-3
j_call: TRBJ2-1

cdr3_aa: CASSPTGGVNQPQHF
cdr3_nt: TGTGCCAGCAGCCCCACAGGGGGCGTCAATCAGCCCCAGCATTTT
d_call: TRBD1
clone_size: once
v_call: TRBV9
j_call: TRBJ1-5

cdr3_aa: CASSQELQGYTEAFF
cdr3_nt: TGTGCCAGCAGCCAAGAATTACAGGGTTACACTGAAGCTTTCTTT
d_call: -
clone_size: -
v_call: TRBV4-2
j_call: TRBJ1-1

cdr3_aa: CATRRSGDHEQYF
cdr3_nt: TGTGCCACCCGGAGATCGGGGGACCACGAGCAGTACTTC
d_call: -
clone_size: -
v_call: TRBV18
j_call: TRBJ2-7

cdr3_aa: CARGPPLHF
cdr3_nt: TGTGCCCGCGGGCCACCCCTCCACTTT
d_call: -
clone_size: -
v_call: TRBV30
j_call: TRBJ1-6

cdr3_aa: CASSPGHNSGNEQFF
cdr3_nt: TGCGCCAGCAGCCCGGGACACAACTCGGGCAATGAGCAGTTCTTC
d_call: -
clone_size: -
v_call: TRBV5-1
j_call: TRBJ2-1

cdr3_aa: CASSRSAGDEQYF
cdr3_nt: TGTGCCAGCAGCAGGTCGGCAGGGGACGAGCAGTACTTC
d_call: -
clone_size: -
v_call: TRBV5-4
j_call: TRBJ2-7

cdr3_aa: CASSPRRVGYTEAFF
cdr3_nt: TGTGCCAGCTCACCACGACGAGTCGGGTACACTGAAGCTTTCTTT
d_call: -
clone_size: -
v_call: TRBV18
j_call: TRBJ1-1

cdr3_aa: CASSVQANGNTIYF
cdr3_nt: TGTGCCAGCAGCGTACAGGCCAATGGAAACACCATATATTTT
d_call: -
clone_size: few
v_call: TRBV9
j_call: TRBJ1-3

cdr3_aa: CAIKREREQGYTF
cdr3_nt: TGTGCCATCAAACGGGAGAGGGAGCAAGGCTACACCTTC
d_call: -
clone_size: -
v_call: TRBV10-3
j_call: TRBJ1-2

cdr3_aa: CASSLAEGGGTYEQYF
cdr3_nt: TGTGCTAGCAGCTTAGCGGAGGGCGGGGGAACCTACGAGCAGTACTTC
d_call: TRBD2
clone_size: -
v_call: TRBV7-7
j_call: TRBJ2-7

cdr3_aa: CASSSLDRSNQPQHF
cdr3_nt: TGTGCCAGCAGCTCCCTGGACAGGAGCAATCAGCCCCAGCATTTT
d_call: TRBD1
clone_size: -
v_call: TRBV7-8
j_call: TRBJ1-5

cdr3_aa: CASSLGRTDYNEQFF
cdr3_nt: TGCGCCAGCAGCTTGGGTCGGACAGACTACAATGAGCAGTTCTTC
d_call: -
clone_size: -
v_call: TRBV5-1
j_call: TRBJ2-1

cdr3_aa: CASGLLLFRDRGFKGQEKLFF
cdr3_nt: TGTGCTAGTGGTTTGCTCCTATTCCGGGACAGGGGGTTTAAAGGCCAAGAAAAACTGTTTTTT
d_call: TRBD1
clone_size: -
v_call: TRBV12-5
j_call: TRBJ1-4

cdr3_aa: CASRLRGLPSSYNSPLHF
cdr3_nt: TGTGCCAGCAGGTTAAGGGGACTTCCGAGCTCCTATAATTCACCCCTCCACTTT
d_call: -
clone_size: few
v_call: TRBV7-2
j_call: TRBJ1-6

cdr3_aa: CASSGVTTNTGELFF
cdr3_nt: TGTGCCAGCTCCGGAGTCACAACGAACACCGGGGAGCTGTTTTTT
d_call: -
clone_size: -
v_call: TRBV2
j_call: TRBJ2-2

cdr3_aa: CASSGQGMGEKLFF
cdr3_nt: TGTGCCAGCAGTGGACAGGGCATGGGTGAAAAACTGTTTTTT
d_call: TRBD1
clone_size: -
v_call: TRBV6-1
j_call: TRBJ1-4

cdr3_aa: CASIGPGQETQYF
cdr3_nt: TGTGCCAGCATCGGACCGGGGCAAGAGACCCAGTACTTC
d_call: -
clone_size: -
v_call: TRBV6-1
j_call: TRBJ2-5

cdr3_aa: CASGLYMNTEAFF
cdr3_nt: TGTGCTAGTGGTTTGTATATGAACACTGAAGCTTTCTTT
d_call: -
clone_size: -
v_call: TRBV12-5
j_call: TRBJ1-1

cdr3_aa: CASGLDRGSYEQYF
cdr3_nt: TGTGCTAGTGGTTTAGACAGGGGGAGCTACGAGCAGTACTTC
d_call: TRBD1
clone_size: -
v_call: TRBV12-5
j_call: TRBJ2-7

cdr3_aa: CASSFNLQGQSPLHF
cdr3_nt: TGTGCCAGCAGCTTTAACCTTCAGGGTCAATCACCCCTCCACTTT
d_call: -
clone_size: -
v_call: TRBV5-4
j_call: TRBJ1-6

cdr3_aa: CAWSSGGPDTQYF
cdr3_nt: TGTGCCTGGAGTTCAGGGGGTCCGGATACGCAGTATTTT
d_call: TRBD1
clone_size: -
v_call: TRBV30
j_call: TRBJ2-3

cdr3_aa: CASSSGQGQGYGYTF
cdr3_nt: TGTGCCAGCAGTTCGGGACAGGGGCAGGGCTATGGCTACACCTTC
d_call: TRBD1
clone_size: -
v_call: TRBV6-5
j_call: TRBJ1-2

cdr3_aa: CATPGPQSGGFSNEQFF
cdr3_nt: TGTGCCACCCCGGGTCCACAAAGCGGGGGGTTCTCCAATGAGCAGTTCTTC
d_call: TRBD2
clone_size: -
v_call: TRBV2
j_call: TRBJ2-1

cdr3_aa: CASSQDFLATGGFYEQYF
cdr3_nt: TGCGCCAGCAGCCAAGATTTCCTTGCGACAGGGGGCTTCTACGAGCAGTACTTC
d_call: TRBD1
clone_size: once
v_call: TRBV4-3
j_call: TRBJ2-7

cdr3_aa: CASRVNRVGDYGYTF
cdr3_nt: TGCGCCAGCAGAGTAAACAGGGTGGGGGACTATGGCTACACCTTC
d_call: -
clone_size: -
v_call: TRBV10-2
j_call: TRBJ1-2

cdr3_aa: CASSFLTSGGRNEQFF
cdr3_nt: TGTGCCAGCAGTTTTTTGACTAGCGGGGGGAGGAATGAGCAGTTCTTC
d_call: TRBD2
clone_size: few
v_call: TRBV27
j_call: TRBJ2-1

cdr3_aa: CASSEAVGPYNSPLHF
cdr3_nt: TGTGCCAGCAGTGAAGCTGTTGGGCCCTATAATTCACCCCTCCACTTT
d_call: -
clone_size: -
v_call: TRBV2
j_call: TRBJ1-6

cdr3_aa: CASSFTQGINEQFF
cdr3_nt: TGCGCCAGCAGCTTTACCCAGGGAATCAATGAGCAGTTCTTC
d_call: -
clone_size: -
v_call: TRBV5-1
j_call: TRBJ2-1

cdr3_aa: CAWSVLSGGAQHETQYF
cdr3_nt: TGTGCCTGGAGTGTACTGAGCGGGGGTGCCCAGCACGAGACCCAGTACTTC
d_call: TRBD2
clone_size: -
v_call: TRBV30
j_call: TRBJ2-5

cdr3_aa: CASSFTGQPHWGYTF
cdr3_nt: TGCGCCAGCAGCTTTACGGGACAGCCACATTGGGGCTACACCTTC
d_call: TRBD1
clone_size: -
v_call: TRBV5-1
j_call: TRBJ1-2

cdr3_aa: CASSYLSRGAEAFF
cdr3_nt: TGTGCCAGCAGTTACTTATCCAGGGGGGCTGAAGCTTTCTTT
d_call: TRBD1
clone_size: -
v_call: TRBV6-5
j_call: TRBJ1-1

cdr3_aa: CASSSRTGFRTDTQYF
cdr3_nt: TGTGCCAGCAGCTCGAGGACAGGGTTCCGCACAGATACGCAGTATTTT
d_call: TRBD1
clone_size: -
v_call: TRBV7-2
j_call: TRBJ2-3

cdr3_aa: CASTGTGGYEQYF
cdr3_nt: TGTGCCAGCACCGGGACAGGGGGCTACGAGCAGTACTTC
d_call: TRBD1
clone_size: -
v_call: TRBV25-1
j_call: TRBJ2-7

cdr3_aa: CASSPERLAAQYF
cdr3_nt: TGTGCCAGCTCACCGGAGCGGTTGGCTGCGCAGTATTTT
d_call: -
clone_size: -
v_call: TRBV18
j_call: TRBJ2-3

cdr3_aa: CASSPRDYYNEQFF
cdr3_nt: TGTGCCAGCAGCCCCCGGGACTACTACAATGAGCAGTTCTTC
d_call: TRBD2
clone_size: -
v_call: TRBV7-2
j_call: TRBJ2-1

cdr3_aa: CSVDTRAGAGYTF
cdr3_nt: TGCAGCGTTGACACGAGGGCAGGGGCTGGCTACACCTTC
d_call: -
clone_size: -
v_call: TRBV29-1
j_call: TRBJ1-2

cdr3_aa: CASSTLTGQVGQYF
cdr3_nt: TGTGCCAGCAGTACTTTGACCGGACAGGTTGGGCAGTACTTC
d_call: TRBD1
clone_size: -
v_call: TRBV27
j_call: TRBJ2-7

cdr3_aa: CASSLVQGARSSYNSPLHF
cdr3_nt: TGTGCCAGCAGCTTGGTGCAGGGGGCTCGATCCTCCTATAATTCACCCCTCCACTTT
d_call: TRBD1
clone_size: -
v_call: TRBV5-8
j_call: TRBJ1-6

cdr3_aa: CASRRGTGGDYGYTF
cdr3_nt: TGTGCCAGCAGGAGAGGGACAGGGGGCGACTATGGCTACACCTTC
d_call: TRBD1
clone_size: few
v_call: TRBV7-9
j_call: TRBJ1-2

cdr3_aa: CASSFVQDSPVGYTF
cdr3_nt: TGTGCCAGCAGTTTCGTCCAGGACAGCCCAGTTGGCTACACCTTC
d_call: -
clone_size: -
v_call: TRBV27
j_call: TRBJ1-2

cdr3_aa: CAWTLTTGGRNSPLHF
cdr3_nt: TGTGCCTGGACCCTCACCACTGGGGGGAGAAATTCACCCCTCCACTTT
d_call: -
clone_size: -
v_call: TRBV30
j_call: TRBJ1-6

cdr3_aa: CASSAGGIGGANTEAFF
cdr3_nt: TGTGCCAGCAGCGCCGGGGGAATCGGTGGGGCTAACACTGAAGCTTTCTTT
d_call: -
clone_size: -
v_call: TRBV11-3
j_call: TRBJ1-1

cdr3_aa: CASSIGTGGIYEQYF
cdr3_nt: TGTGCCAGTAGTATTGGGACAGGGGGCATCTACGAGCAGTACTTC
d_call: TRBD1
clone_size: -
v_call: TRBV19
j_call: TRBJ2-7

cdr3_aa: CASSQDLSGGTDTQYF
cdr3_nt: TGCGCCAGCAGCCAAGATCTTAGCGGAGGCACAGATACGCAGTATTTT
d_call: -
clone_size: once
v_call: TRBV4-3
j_call: TRBJ2-3

cdr3_aa: CASSLNPGEGRAQYF
cdr3_nt: TGTGCCAGCAGCTTAAATCCTGGGGAGGGGCGAGCGCAGTATTTT
d_call: TRBD2
clone_size: once
v_call: TRBV7-3
j_call: TRBJ2-3